This entry is about one TCR beta chain. Its antigen is still unknown. Produced via immunoSEQ multiplex PCR; TCRdb's table is partial and in-frame only. The repertoire includes approximately 2.3 million clones, approximately 95% of them detected once, and about 0.41% sits in the top ten. The sample is drawn from a study of shared clonotypes between healthy human individuals. Study results and caveats: In a few donors, about 5% of naive CD4 clonotypes appeared in common.

The sample taken for sequencing was naive CD4+ T cells from PBMCs. Subset here: CD45RA+ positively selected. This clonotype was sampled from a man younger than 30 in good health. Some clones in this sample may be carry-over from other donors' samples.

The chain's CDR3 is CASSSGASSGNTIYF. CDR3 sequence (DNA): TGTGCCAGCAGCTCGGGCGCGAGCTCTGGAAACACCATATATTTT. The chain has TRBV7-8 and TRBJ1-3; no clear D gene. V dropped 4 bases and J dropped 0 bases, with 10 bases sitting between them. CDR1 and CDR2 (germline): SGHVS, FQNEAQ. This CDR3 contains 15 residues.